This T cell receptor beta chain was observed in a study of TIL therapy for anti-PD-1-resistant metastatic lung cancer. Study overall: Progressing patients received lymphodepletion, expanded TIL infusion and IL-2.

Sequencing used immunoSEQ v3. TCRdb's copy holds only in-frame clones and misses some; the assay was immunoSEQ multiplex PCR. The sample has tens of thousands of clones; 87% are singletons. Time point noted: pre-treatment sample, taken before nivolumab and TIL therapy. Looked up from germline, CDR1 is SNHLY and CDR2 is FYNNEI. Trimming removed 6 bases from V and 0 bases from J, with 9 bases in between. This CDR3 has 14 residues. The rearrangement links TRBV2 to TRBJ1-3; D possibly corresponds to TRBD1 (6 bases). Sequenced material: blood, taken at baseline. This TCR was recovered from a person between 30 and 80 years old with non-small cell lung cancer. For the CDR3, the DNA is TGTGCCAGCAGGGAGGACAGCTCTGGAAACACCATATATTTT. This gives the protein CASREDSSGNTIYF.